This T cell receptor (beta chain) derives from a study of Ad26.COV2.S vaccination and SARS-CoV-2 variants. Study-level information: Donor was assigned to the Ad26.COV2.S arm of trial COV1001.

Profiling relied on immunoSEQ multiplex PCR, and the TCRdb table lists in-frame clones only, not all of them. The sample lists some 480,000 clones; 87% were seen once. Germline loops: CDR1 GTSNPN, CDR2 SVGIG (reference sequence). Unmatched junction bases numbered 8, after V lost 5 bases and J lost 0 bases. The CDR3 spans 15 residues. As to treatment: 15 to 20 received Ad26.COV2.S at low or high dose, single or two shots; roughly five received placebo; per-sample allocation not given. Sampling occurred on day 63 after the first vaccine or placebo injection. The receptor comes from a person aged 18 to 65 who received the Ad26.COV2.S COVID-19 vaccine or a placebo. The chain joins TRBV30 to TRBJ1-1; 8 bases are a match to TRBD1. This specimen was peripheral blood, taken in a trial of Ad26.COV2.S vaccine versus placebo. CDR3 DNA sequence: TGTGCCTGGGGCGCAGGGGGCTTTATGAACACTGAAGCTTTCTTT. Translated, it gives CAWGAGGFMNTEAFF.